Listed below are T cell receptor beta chains from one sample, sequenced in a study of blood T cell repertoires in COVID-19. Assay used: immunoSEQ multiplex PCR; TCRdb lists only in-frame clones, some missing. Among around 110,000 clones, more than 75% were seen once, and the ten largest hold about 1.3%. The specimen was peripheral blood. The receptors were sampled from a middle-aged man with acute or convalescent COVID-19. CDR3s include the opening cysteine and the closing phenylalanine or tryptophan. The D gene is left open where the match is weak. Size is stated for part of the rows, as once, few or many counts, or as a class when the clone is expanded.

TRBJ2-3,TRBD1,TRBV6-5,NA,CASRSDRGTDTQYF,TGTGCCAGCAGGTCGGACAGGGGCACAGATACGCAGTATTTT
TRBJ2-1,TRBD1,TRBV2,NA,CASGRQGSNEQFF,TGTGCCAGCGGAAGACAGGGTAGCAATGAGCAGTTCTTC
TRBJ2-2,TRBD2,TRBV18,once,CASSLIAGGPNGELFF,TGTGCCAGCTCACTCATAGCGGGAGGGCCGAACGGGGAGCTGTTTTTT
TRBJ2-3,NA,TRBV2,NA,CASIGGAADTQYF,TGTGCCAGCATAGGAGGGGCGGCAGATACGCAGTATTTT
TRBJ1-1,NA,TRBV5-6,NA,CASSSGGKTEAFF,TGTGCCAGCAGCTCCGGGGGAAAGACTGAAGCTTTCTTT
TRBJ2-3,NA,TRBV5-1,NA,CASSGGISTDTQYF,TGCGCCAGCAGCGGGGGGATTAGCACAGATACGCAGTATTTT
TRBJ2-2,NA,TRBV18,NA,CASSVQGTQTGELFF,TGTGCCAGCTCAGTACAGGGCACACAGACCGGGGAGCTGTTTTTT
TRBJ2-7,NA,TRBV2,NA,CATSRGMGNEQYF,TGTGCCACTTCCAGAGGGATGGGCAACGAGCAGTACTTC
TRBJ1-5,TRBD1,TRBV3-1/TRBV3-2,few,CASSQAGQGTQPQHF,TGTGCCAGCAGCCAAGCCGGACAGGGAACTCAGCCCCAGCATTTT
TRBJ1-5,NA,TRBV29-1,NA,CSVGGSNQPQHF,TGCAGCGTTGGTGGCAGCAATCAGCCCCAGCATTTT
TRBJ1-1,TRBD1,TRBV5-5,NA,CASSRPPTGGWTEAFF,TGTGCCAGCAGCCGACCCCCCACAGGGGGCTGGACTGAAGCTTTCTTT
TRBJ2-1,NA,TRBV5-1,NA,CASSSTGSSYNEQFF,TGCGCCAGCAGCTCGACAGGTAGCTCCTACAATGAGCAGTTCTTC
TRBJ2-7,NA,TRBV9,NA,CASSPRGSGYEQYF,TGTGCCAGCAGCCCTCGGGGTAGCGGCTACGAGCAGTACTTC
TRBJ1-2,NA,TRBV5-4,NA,CASSLQGINYGYTF,TGTGCCAGCAGCTTACAGGGAATTAACTATGGCTACACCTTC
TRBJ1-6,NA,TRBV2,NA,CASRTGLDLNSPLHF,TGTGCCAGCAGGACGGGACTGGATCTTAATTCACCCCTCCACTTT
TRBJ1-4,TRBD1,TRBV9,NA,CASSVGTGVEKLFF,TGTGCCAGCAGCGTTGGGACAGGGGTAGAAAAACTGTTTTTT
TRBJ2-1,NA,TRBV3-1/TRBV3-2,NA,CASSQQTDEQFF,TGTGCCAGCAGCCAGCAGACTGATGAGCAGTTCTTC
TRBJ2-4,TRBD1,TRBV5-4,NA,CASSSGTGNIQYF,TGTGCCAGCAGCTCTGGGACAGGGAACATTCAGTACTTC
TRBJ2-2,NA,TRBV19,NA,CASSPAGANTGELFF,TGTGCCAGTAGCCCAGCCGGAGCGAACACCGGGGAGCTGTTTTTT
TRBJ1-5,TRBD1,TRBV5-6,NA,CASSQGQTNQPQHF,TGTGCCAGCAGCCAGGGACAGACTAACCAGCCCCAGCATTTT
TRBJ2-3,TRBD2,TRBV20-1,NA,CSASSGGFDTQYF,TGCAGTGCTAGTAGCGGGGGTTTTGATACGCAGTATTTT
TRBJ1-1,TRBD1,TRBV5-1,NA,CASSLGQGIAFF,TGCGCCAGCAGCTTGGGACAGGGGATAGCTTTCTTT
TRBJ2-7,NA,TRBV15,NA,CATSMGPRGAYEQYF,TGTGCCACCAGCATGGGGCCGAGAGGAGCCTACGAGCAGTACTTC
TRBJ1-4,TRBD1,TRBV2,NA,CASSTGTGTGNEKLFF,TGTGCCAGCAGCACCGGGACAGGGACCGGTAATGAAAAACTGTTTTTT
TRBJ1-3,NA,TRBV7-2,NA,CASSLDPGNTIYF,TGTGCCAGCAGCTTAGACCCCGGTAACACCATATATTTT
TRBJ2-1,TRBD2,TRBV5-4,NA,CASSRTSGRAYLNEQFF,TGTGCCAGCAGCCGGACTAGCGGGAGGGCCTACTTAAATGAGCAGTTCTTC
TRBJ1-5,NA,TRBV2,once,CASSETTGSAQHF,TGTGCCAGCAGTGAGACGACCGGGTCAGCCCAGCATTTT
TRBJ2-3,NA,TRBV6-5,NA,CASSPGDTQYF,TGTGCCAGCAGCCCCGGGGATACGCAGTATTTT
TRBJ2-3,TRBD2,TRBV27,NA,CASMGLAATDTQYF,TGTGCCAGCATGGGACTAGCAGCGACAGATACGCAGTATTTT
TRBJ1-1,TRBD1,TRBV11-2,few,CASSPDRAEAFF,TGTGCCAGCAGCCCTGACAGGGCTGAAGCTTTCTTT
TRBJ2-3,NA,TRBV5-1,NA,CASSLAIANTDTQYF,TGCGCCAGCAGCCTGGCCATAGCAAACACAGATACGCAGTATTTT
TRBJ1-2,NA,TRBV9,NA,CASSVGRKQYYGYTF,TGTGCCAGCAGCGTAGGGCGGAAACAATACTATGGCTACACCTTC
TRBJ2-2,NA,TRBV18,NA,CASSQGHNTGELFF,TGTGCCAGCTCACAGGGACACAACACCGGGGAGCTGTTTTTT
TRBJ2-7,NA,TRBV11-3,NA,CASSLVGGTGEQYF,TGTGCCAGCAGCTTAGTAGGGGGTACGGGGGAGCAGTACTTC
TRBJ1-4,NA,TRBV27,NA,CASSLQGRNEKLFF,TGTGCCAGCAGCTTACAGGGCCGTAATGAAAAACTGTTTTTT
TRBJ1-4,NA,TRBV27,NA,CASSYLPNEKLFF,TGTGCCAGCAGTTATCTCCCTAATGAAAAACTGTTTTTT
TRBJ1-3,TRBD1,TRBV5-6,NA,CASSRTGTGNTIYF,TGTGCCAGCAGCCGGACAGGGACCGGAAACACCATATATTTT
TRBJ1-3,NA,TRBV21-1,NA,CASSSGQQYF,TGTGCCAGCAGCTCGGGACAACAGTATTTT
TRBJ2-2,NA,TRBV3-1/TRBV3-2,NA,CASSQAGNTGELFF,TGTGCCAGCAGCCAAGCAGGAAACACCGGGGAGCTGTTTTTT
TRBJ1-3,NA,TRBV2,NA,CASSLLLQAQGNTIYF,TGTGCCAGCAGCCTTCTATTACAGGCCCAGGGAAACACCATATATTTT
TRBJ2-7,TRBD1,TRBV11-2,once,CASSITGTGGGEQYF,TGTGCCAGCAGCATAACCGGGACAGGGGGCGGCGAGCAGTACTTC
TRBJ2-5,TRBD1,TRBV12-5,once,CASAVDRRETQYF,TGTGCTAGTGCCGTGGACAGGAGAGAGACCCAGTACTTC
TRBJ2-7,NA,TRBV11-2,NA,CASSLGGGAPYEQYF,TGTGCCAGCAGCTTAGGAGGGGGGGCCCCCTACGAGCAGTACTTC